The present entry profiles one TCR beta chain with its context. Its specificity is not known. This entry is derived from a study of CD8+ T cells in alopecia areata. Whole-study findings and limits: Because of a solitary nonresponder, the connection of baseline CD8+ expansion to response stays uncertain.

Extraction and reverse transcription of RNA yielded cDNA as the sequencing template. The data were produced by immunoSEQ multiplex PCR, yet TCRdb's version contains in-frame clones alone and is incomplete. The table has 200,000 to 250,000 clones, 55% to 70% seen once. Treatment here: oral pan-JAK inhibitor, 5-10 mg twice daily. The sample in question was CD4+ T cells sorted from blood, obtained at week 4, from a patient treated with tofacitinib. This clonotype was sampled from a human donor with alopecia areata.

As DNA, the CDR3 is TGCAGCGCGTCCTCCGGGACTAGCGGGGGGCTGCAGTTCTTC. This encodes CSASSGTSGGLQFF. This sequence joins TRBV29-1 and TRBJ2-1, with 15 bases that match TRBD2. CDR1 and CDR2 from the germline V gene are SQVTM and ANQGSEA. Trimming took 7 bases from V and 12 from J; bases not matched to a gene: 10. The CDR3 contains 14 residues.